Below, one TCR beta chain is given with its context. The CDR3 is 14 residues long. Looked up from germline, CDR1 is SGDLS and CDR2 is YYNGEE. With 5 bases clipped from V and 5 bases from J, the junction kept 7 bases outside the gene matches. Genomic DNA belonging to each subset was distributed in equal measure over several immunoSEQ plates. Authors' data handling: ImmunoSEQ output held junction-only sequences without quality scores, so filtering differed. Assay used: immunoSEQ multiplex PCR; TCRdb lists only in-frame clones, some missing. The DNA gave D and trimming, while V, J and clone size come from that table. Of roughly 510,000 clones in the sample, over 75% were seen once. The entry originates in a study of shared clonotypes between healthy human individuals. Study as a whole: Donor ages ranged 18 to 49 years: two women, three men.

The chain couples TRBV9 to TRBJ2-1; TRBD2 agrees at 7 bases. The specimen was PBMCs. The source is a woman aged 40 to 55 in good health. Some clones in this sample may be carry-over from other donors' samples. The CDR3, as DNA: TGTGCCAGCAGTACCTCTAGCGGACACAATGAGCAGTTCTTC. This codes for CASSTSSGHNEQFF.